Each of the 30 T cell receptor beta chains below was sequenced from the same sample in a study of blood T cells in healthy people across ages. Primed by a sample-barcoded 5' primer and a J-beta primer mix, a second PCR proceeded for 7 to 11 cycles. TCRdb used MiXCR to reprocess the 5' RACE reads, holding one entry per CDR3 protein. The data contain hundreds of thousands of distinct CDR3 sequences, roughly three fifths of them seen just once; the ten biggest clones take up about 26%. The sample consisted of blood. All receptors derive from a man aged 35 to 55 in good health.

The chain carries TRBV7-6 and TRBJ2-1; 7 nucleotides match TRBD1. This CDR3 is built from 17 residues. The germline V gene has CDR1 SGHVS and CDR2 FNYEAQ. Germline trimming cut 2 bases from V and 5 bases from J; bases unmatched to any gene: 12. This CDR3 is CASSLRGPQGLDNEQFF. CDR3 DNA sequence: TGTGCCAGCAGCTTAAGGGGGCCGCAGGGGTTGGACAATGAGCAGTTCTTC.

The chain couples TRBV29-1 to TRBJ1-4, with 10 bases lining up with TRBD1. After removal of 7 bases from V and 6 bases from J, the junction contained 8 bases not matched to a gene. The germline V gene has CDR1 SQVTM and CDR2 ANQGSEA. The CDR3 runs 14 residues. CDR3 sequence reads: CSGRTGGRDEKLFF. In DNA, the CDR3 is TGCAGCGGAAGGACAGGGGGTAGGGATGAAAAACTGTTTTTT.

In nucleotides, the CDR3 is TGCAGTGCGCCTAAGGGGACAGAGTTTCTCAAGCAGTACTTC. Translated: CSAPKGTEFLKQYF. The chain has TRBV20-1 and TRBJ2-5, with 7 bases matching TRBD1. The V gene end was trimmed by 6 bases and the J gene end by 11 bases; junction bases not matched to a gene: 18. The CDR3 is 14 residues long. Germline V gene sequence: CDR1 DFQATT, CDR2 SNEGSKA (reference sequence).

The rearrangement joins TRBV9 to TRBJ2-3; a possible D gene is TRBD1 (6 bases). Per the germline V gene, CDR1 is SGDLS and CDR2 is YYNGEE. The CDR3 has 14 amino acids. With 5 bases removed from V and 0 bases from J, the gap between germline ends came to 10 bases. CDR3 in amino acids: CASSRTASTDTQYF. CDR3 DNA: TGTGCCAGCAGTAGGACAGCTAGCACAGATACGCAGTATTTT. The whole variable domain, filled in from reference TRBV9 and TRBJ2-3, reads DSGVTQTPKHLITATGQRVTLRCSPRSGDLSVYWYQQSLDQGLQFLIQYYNGEERAKGNILERFSAQQFPDLHSELNLSSLELGDSALYFCASSRTASTDTQYFGPGTRLTVL.

The chain links TRBV5-1 to TRBJ2-1; unclear D gene. The V end was cut by 4 bases, the J end by 7 bases, with 12 bases between. The germline gives CDR1 SGHRS, CDR2 YFSETQ. CDR3 size: 13 residues. The CDR3 reads CASSTRTENEQFF. CDR3 DNA sequence: TGCGCCAGCAGCACCCGGACGGAGAATGAGCAGTTCTTC.

This chain links TRBV7-2 with TRBJ2-3; D is unclear. This CDR3 has 12 residues. The V and J ends lost 8 bases and 4 bases respectively, with 10 bases between them. Germline values: CDR1 SGHTA, CDR2 FQGNSA. The CDR3 loop is CASLTTADTQYF. The CDR3 nucleotides are TGTGCCAGCTTAACGACCGCAGATACGCAGTATTTT.

The chain is built from TRBV7-9 and TRBJ2-5, with 11 bases that match TRBD2. Germline assignment: CDR1 SEHNR and CDR2 FQNEAQ (reference sequence). There are 15 residues in the CDR3. J gave up 5 bases and V 6 bases, and 8 bases lay outside the gene matches. CDR3 bases: TGTGCCAGCAGTCCGGGACTAGCGGTTGGGGAGACCCAGTACTTC. Residues: CASSPGLAVGETQYF.

V gene TRBV25-1 combines with J gene TRBJ2-3, with 9 bases fitting TRBD2. The CDR3 loop spans 16 amino acids. With 3 bases clipped from V and 5 bases from J, the junction kept 9 bases outside the gene matches. The germline gives CDR1 MGHDK, CDR2 SYGVNS. In DNA, the CDR3 is TGTGCCAGCAGTGACCCCGCGGGGGGGCAAGGAGATACGCAGTATTTT. Amino acid sequence: CASSDPAGGQGDTQYF.

This clonotype came up once. The chain uses TRBV15 and TRBJ2-1; D uncertain. The CDR3 covers 12 residues. V lost 5 bases, J lost 9 bases, and 11 bases lay in between. The germline V gene has CDR1 LNHNV and CDR2 YYDKDF (reference sequence). In nucleotides, the CDR3 is TGTGCCACCAGCGACAAACAGACTGAGCAGTTCTTC. Amino acids: CATSDKQTEQFF.

This clonotype was recorded a few times. The gene calls are TRBV7-9 and TRBJ1-5, with TRBD1 identical over 8 bases. The junction had 6 bases not matched to a gene; V was cut back by 4 bases and J by 1 base. There are 16 residues in the CDR3. The germline gives CDR1 SEHNR, CDR2 FQNEAQ (reference sequence). CDR3 nucleotides: TGTGCCAGCAGCTCTTCACGACAGGGGAGCAATCAGCCCCAGCATTTT. The encoded protein is CASSSSRQGSNQPQHF.

The chain links TRBV7-2 to TRBJ2-1; perhaps TRBD2 as D (6 bases). The J call could be wrong; TRBJ2-7 is a better fit for the DNA end. The CDR3 is made up of 15 amino acids. Germline V CDR1 and CDR2: SGHTA, FQGNSA. The CDR3 is CASSLVAEAYNEQYF. DNA for the CDR3: TGTGCCAGCAGCTTAGTAGCGGAGGCCTACAATGAGCAGTACTTC.

Details on this clonotype: A read error may account for a junction end that differs from germline. This chain uses TRBV11-2 with TRBJ2-3; maybe TRBD1 (5 bases). The CDR3 totals 14 residues. Germline lookup yields CDR1 SGHAT and CDR2 FQNNGV. CDR3 DNA sequence: TGTGTCAGCAGCTTCTCCAGGGACACAGATACGCAGTATTTT. Amino acid sequence: CVSSFSRDTDTQYF.

The genes are TRBV3-1 and TRBJ2-7; 8 bases line up with TRBD2. This CDR3 region has 17 residues. The germline gives CDR1 LGHDT, CDR2 YNNKEL (reference sequence). V was pared by 0 bases and J by 3 bases, with 10 bases of the junction left unmatched. The CDR3 sequence: CASSQDITGGDRYEQYF. The CDR3 DNA is TGTGCCAGCAGCCAAGATATAACGGGAGGGGATCGCTACGAGCAGTACTTC.

There are a few counts of this clonotype. Written as DNA, the CDR3 is TGCAGTGCTAGTTCGGGACTGGCCTACAATGAGCAGTTCTTC. Protein product: CSASSGLAYNEQFF. The chain carries TRBV20-1 and TRBJ2-1, with D perhaps matching TRBD2 (6 bases). CDR1 and CDR2 from the germline V gene are DFQATT and SNEGSKA (reference sequence). The CDR3 runs to 14 residues. Trimming removed 3 bases at V and 2 bases at J, with 11 bases between.

The rearrangement uses TRBV7-3 and TRBJ1-2; 7 bases match TRBD1. J was trimmed by 8 bases and V by 8 bases; bases with no gene match: 5. This CDR3 region has 11 residues. Germline V lookup: CDR1 SGHTA, CDR2 FQGTGA. The CDR3: CASGSGGGYTF. CDR3 nucleotide sequence: TGTGCCAGCGGATCAGGGGGAGGCTACACCTTC.

The CDR3 sequence: CASRLGQGSNYGYTF. In DNA, the CDR3 is TGTGCCAGCAGGCTGGGACAGGGATCTAACTATGGCTACACCTTC. V usage is TRBV9 and J usage is TRBJ1-2; TRBD1 aligns across 9 bases. V trimming: 5 bases; J trimming: 0 bases; junction bases outside the gene matches: 5. The CDR3 extends over 15 amino acids. Germline CDR1 is SGDLS and CDR2 is YYNGEE. The whole variable domain, filled in from reference TRBV9 and TRBJ1-2, reads DSGVTQTPKHLITATGQRVTLRCSPRSGDLSVYWYQQSLDQGLQFLIQYYNGEERAKGNILERFSAQQFPDLHSELNLSSLELGDSALYFCASRLGQGSNYGYTFGSGTRLTVV.

The rearrangement uses TRBV29-1 and TRBJ1-1; D possibly corresponds to TRBD1 (6 bases). Trimming took 4 bases from V and 3 from J, leaving 18 bases between them. The CDR3 is 15 amino acids. CDR1 and CDR2 from the germline V gene are SQVTM and ANQGSEA. This CDR3 reads CSVVRPAQGYTEAFF. CDR3 sequence (DNA): TGCAGCGTTGTTCGTCCAGCACAGGGTTACACTGAAGCTTTCTTT.

The chain employs TRBV28 and TRBJ1-2; TRBD1 might be the D (5 bases). The CDR3 consists of 12 residues. V was pared by 3 bases and J by 6 bases, with 8 bases between. CDR1 MDHEN and CDR2 SYDVKM come from the germline V gene. CDR3 residues: CASSFLRDGYTF. The CDR3 coding sequence is TGTGCCAGCAGTTTCCTCAGGGATGGCTACACCTTC.

This clonotype turned up a few times. The chain carries TRBV9 and TRBJ2-1; TRBD2 matches 10 bases. The CDR3 loop spans 18 amino acids. V trimming: 2 bases; J trimming: 2 bases; junction bases outside the gene matches: 10. Germline V gene data show CDR1 as SGDLS and CDR2 as YYNGEE. The CDR3 spells CASSVGSGRIGTYNEQFF. The DNA for the CDR3 is TGTGCCAGCAGCGTGGGTAGCGGGAGGATAGGAACCTACAATGAGCAGTTCTTC.

This clonotype appeared many times. The chain recombines TRBV7-2 with TRBJ2-7; D is uncertain. This CDR3 region has 13 residues. V was shortened by 0 bases and J by 7 bases, with 10 bases between the two germline ends. CDR1 and CDR2 (germline): SGHTA, FQGNSA. The DNA of the CDR3 is TGTGCCAGCAGCTTAGCGGGGAATTTTGAGCAGTACTTC. This translates into CASSLAGNFEQYF.

This clonotype was seen a single time. This rearrangement joins TRBV28 to TRBJ2-5; D gene uncertain. CDR3 length: 17 residues. Germline V gives CDR1 MDHEN, CDR2 SYDVKM. With 3 bases removed from V and 7 bases from J, the gap between germline ends came to 24 bases. For the CDR3, the DNA is TGTGCCAGCAGTTTCAAAAGTGCTAGGCGAGTAAGAGGGACCCAGTACTTC. Translated: CASSFKSARRVRGTQYF.

The chain combines TRBV7-2 with TRBJ2-3; 7 bases are a match to TRBD2. Losses at the gene ends were 1 base for V and 2 bases for J; bases not matched to a gene: 9. The CDR3 runs 17 residues. Germline V gene lookup returns CDR1 SGHTA and CDR2 FQGNSA. The CDR3, as DNA: TGTGCCAGCAGCTTAGGGACTATCGGGGGGAACACAGATACGCAGTATTTT. Translation gives CASSLGTIGGNTDTQYF. Based on the CDR3 plus reference TRBV7-2 and TRBJ2-3, the full variable domain is GAGVSQSPSNKVTEKGKDVELRCDPISGHTALYWYRQSLGQGLEFLIYFQGNSAPDKSGLPSDRFSAERTGGSVSTLTIQRTQQEDSAVYLCASSLGTIGGNTDTQYFGPGTRLTVL.

The rearrangement uses TRBV3-1 and TRBJ2-5; the D gene is possibly TRBD2 (5 bases). Trimming pared 4 bases from V and 5 bases from J, leaving 17 bases between. In germline, CDR1 is LGHDT, CDR2 YNNKEL (reference sequence). The CDR3 has 15 residues. CDR3 sequence reads: CASSRSSGIGETQYF. DNA of the CDR3: TGTGCCAGCAGCCGCTCCTCGGGGATCGGGGAGACCCAGTACTTC.

This clonotype came up many times. The J gene is TRBJ2-5, the V gene TRBV25-1; D gene uncertain. The J call may be faulty, since TRBJ2-7 better matches the DNA end. The germline CDR1 and CDR2 sequences are MGHDK and SYGVNS. This CDR3 spans 11 amino acids. The chain's CDR3 is CASRTSVEQYF. The CDR3 DNA sequence: TGTGCCAGCAGGACCTCTGTCGAGCAGTACTTC.

CDR3 DNA sequence: TGTGCCAGCAGTGTCTATTGGGGCGACACTGAAGCTTTCTTT. The encoded protein is CASSVYWGDTEAFF. The V and J genes are TRBV2 and TRBJ1-1, with a possible D match to TRBD1 (5 bases). Trimming cost V 4 bases and J 3 bases, with 12 bases left between them. The CDR3 has 14 residues. Germline CDR1 SNHLY, CDR2 FYNNEI.

The chain carries TRBV20-1 and TRBJ1-1, with D perhaps TRBD1 (5 bases). The CDR3 runs to 12 residues. Germline loops: CDR1 DFQATT, CDR2 SNEGSKA (reference sequence). Deletions cut 3 bases from V and 4 bases from J, with 9 bases between. The CDR3 nucleotides read TGCAGTGCTAGCGGGGCTCCCACTGAAGCTTTCTTT. Translated: CSASGAPTEAFF.

The chain uses TRBV6-1 and TRBJ2-3, with a tentative D call TRBD1 (5 bases). V was pared by 6 bases and J by 1 base, with 8 bases between. Germline V lookup: CDR1 MNHNS, CDR2 SASEGT. The CDR3 has 13 residues. CDR3 residues: CASRTTGTDTQYF. The CDR3, as DNA: TGTGCCAGCAGGACGACAGGCACAGATACGCAGTATTTT.

This clonotype showed up just a few times. V and J are TRBV20-1 and TRBJ2-3; 9 bases are a match to TRBD2. This CDR3 has 14 residues. From germline, CDR1 is DFQATT and CDR2 SNEGSKA (reference sequence). V lost 6 bases to trimming and J lost 3 bases; unmatched junction nucleotides: 7. The CDR3 DNA sequence: TGCAGTGCAATAAGCGGGAGGAGGACAGATACGCAGTATTTT. It yields the protein CSAISGRRTDTQYF.

The rearrangement joins TRBV28 to TRBJ2-5, with TRBD1 matching over 7 bases. J lost 2 bases, V lost 4 bases, and 7 bases had no gene match. The CDR3 totals 15 residues. CDR1 and CDR2 (germline): MDHEN, SYDVKM. Here the CDR3 DNA reads TGTGCCAGCAGTTCCGGTCTCAGGGGGCAAGAGACCCAGTACTTC. Translation: CASSSGLRGQETQYF.

This clonotype was picked up a small number of times. The J gene is TRBJ2-5, the V gene TRBV9, with 11 bases that match TRBD2. The CDR3 extends over 16 amino acids. Looked up from germline, CDR1 is SGDLS and CDR2 is YYNGEE. The trim removed 3 bases at V and 11 bases at J, leaving 15 bases unmatched. CDR3 in DNA: TGTGCCAGCAGCGCTTTAGCGGGGGGGGTGAAGAATGAGCAGTACTTC. The encoded protein is CASSALAGGVKNEQYF.